The 5 T cell receptor beta chains below come from one sample, sequenced in a study of T cells in Graves' hyperthyroidism and ophthalmopathy. The CDR3 regions of TCR beta were amplified from RNA transcripts. First-round RT-PCR targeting the TCR CDR3 was performed with the HTBI primer set. From the multiplex PCR reads, TCRdb called clonotypes with MiXCR, one entry per CDR3 protein. The profile shows roughly 180,000 distinct CDR3 sequences, roughly 10% of them singletons. The sample was blood. Source of these receptors: a woman between 18 and 29 years old with Graves' hyperthyroidism that later progressed to Graves' ophthalmopathy.

Notes on this clonotype: A much larger clone lies a single base off, so this may be a read error. As DNA, the CDR3 is TGCAGCGTCGGGGACAGGGTGAGAAGCAATGAGCAGTTCTTC. Translation gives CSVGDRVRSNEQFF. The genes are TRBV29-1 and TRBJ2-1; 9 bases are a match to TRBD1. With 6 bases clipped from V and 6 bases from J, the junction kept 9 bases outside the gene matches. Germline lookup yields CDR1 SQVTM and CDR2 ANQGSEA. CDR3 size: 14 residues.

This clonotype was observed many times. The chain has TRBV24-1 and TRBJ2-2, with 8 bases lining up with TRBD1. The junction had 2 bases not matched to a gene; V was cut back by 8 bases and J by 4 bases. The CDR3 length is 13 residues. From germline, CDR1 is KGHDR and CDR2 SFDVKD. In nucleotides, the CDR3 is TGTGCCACCACTGGACAGGGCACCGGGGAGCTGTTTTTT. Its protein is CATTGQGTGELFF.

This CDR3 reads CASSRATLSKYEQYF. DNA of the CDR3: TGTGCCAGCAGCCGGGCCACCCTTTCGAAATACGAGCAGTACTTC. The V gene is TRBV14, the J gene TRBJ2-7; D unclear. The CDR3 has 15 amino acids. CDR1 is SGHDN and CDR2 is FVKESK in the germline V gene. V was cut by 4 bases and J by 4 bases, with 17 bases left in between.

This clonotype was recorded at least ten times. The CDR3: CASSLDGPSSPLHF. For the CDR3, the DNA is TGTGCCAGCAGCTTAGATGGTCCTAGTTCACCCCTCCACTTT. The chain joins TRBV11-2 to TRBJ1-6; D is undetermined. V was pared by 0 bases and J by 9 bases, with 9 bases between. This CDR3 contains 14 residues. Germline V gene data show CDR1 as SGHAT and CDR2 as FQNNGV.

This clonotype was counted ten times or more. The rearrangement links TRBV6-1 to TRBJ1-1; D may be TRBD1 (6 bases). This CDR3 is 13 amino acids long. Germline V CDR1 and CDR2: MNHNS, SASEGT. Trimming removed 7 bases from V and 7 bases from J, with 16 bases in between. The DNA of the CDR3 is TGTGCCAGCACCTTCCGGGGGGCTGGTGAAGCTTTCTTT. Protein: CASTFRGAGEAFF.